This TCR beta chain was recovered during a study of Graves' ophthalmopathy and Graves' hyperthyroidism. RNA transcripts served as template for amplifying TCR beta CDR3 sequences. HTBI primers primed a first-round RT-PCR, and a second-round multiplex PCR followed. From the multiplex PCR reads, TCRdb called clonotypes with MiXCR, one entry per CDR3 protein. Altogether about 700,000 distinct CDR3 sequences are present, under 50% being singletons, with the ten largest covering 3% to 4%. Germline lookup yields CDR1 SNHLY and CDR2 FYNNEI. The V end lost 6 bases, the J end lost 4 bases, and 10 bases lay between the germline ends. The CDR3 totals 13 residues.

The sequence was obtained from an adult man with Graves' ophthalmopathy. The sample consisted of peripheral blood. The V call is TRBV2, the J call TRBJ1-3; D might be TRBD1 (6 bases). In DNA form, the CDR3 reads TGTGCCAGCAGGGCCGGGACAGGAAACACCATATATTTT. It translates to CASRAGTGNTIYF.